The TCR beta chain described here comes from a study of shared clonotypes between healthy human individuals. General observations from the study: Compared with clonotypes that all four donors shared, non-shared clonotypes had lower generation probabilities. Clonotypes that were shared across a few donors made up roughly 5% of naive CD4 clonotypes.

Naive CD8 isolation took CD45RO-negative cells positively selected for CCR7 and excluded terminally differentiated effector memory CD45RA+ cells. Sequencing was performed with immunoSEQ multiplex PCR; in TCRdb, only in-frame clones are kept and a portion is missing. The table includes about 870,000 clones, about 92% detected once. The CDR3 totals 15 residues. Germline-derived CDR1 and CDR2 are SGHKS and YYEKEE (reference sequence). With V trimmed by 5 bases and J by 4 bases, 12 bases remained unmatched. As regards this clone: What it recognizes is unknown.

This receptor was taken from a man younger than 45 in good health. This sequence joins TRBV5-5 and TRBJ2-7, with 7 nucleotides matching TRBD1. The sequenced material came from naive CD8+ T cells sorted from blood. CDR3 bases: TGTGCCAGCAGTTTCACCAGGGGGAAGGGGTACGAGCAGTACTTC. Its translation: CASSFTRGKGYEQYF.